The 10 T cell receptor beta chains reported below all come from one sample, sequenced in a study of shared T cell receptors in the human thymus (dated by TCRdb to the early 2020s). Library prep was done by the immunoSEQ multiplex PCR assay. TCRdb took over this immuneACCESS table, retaining in-frame rearrangements with V and J assigned. Such tables are incomplete; in checked studies, under half of the missing clones stem from an unresolved V gene, and the remainder is unexplained. Recorded for this sample are roughly 560,000 clones; more than 75% of them occurred a single time. 0.013% of the sample goes to the ten largest clones. This sample was shared with a second study, whose subject was human thymus T cells.

The sequencing input was thymocytes. The receptors derive from a boy younger than two with a congenital heart defect. Donor details come from another sample of the same person, matched by shared clones.

The rearrangement uses TRBV2 and TRBJ2-3, with 11 bases aligning to TRBD1. Germline V CDR1 and CDR2: SNHLY, FYNNEI. With V trimmed by 0 bases and J by 1 base, 3 bases remained unmatched. This CDR3 has 17 residues. The CDR3 DNA reads TGTGCCAGCAGTGAAGCGCGGGGACAGGGGGGCACAGATACGCAGTATTTT. It encodes CASSEARGQGGTDTQYF. Full variable domain (missing parts from reference TRBV2 and TRBJ2-3): EPEVTQTPSHQVTQMGQEVILRCVPISNHLYFYWYRQILGQKVEFLVSFYNNEISEKSEIFDDQFSVERPDGSNFTLKIRSTKLEDSAMYFCASSEARGQGGTDTQYFGPGTRLTVL.

This clone has only a few counts. The chain employs TRBV29-1 and TRBJ2-1; 9 nucleotides line up with TRBD2. Germline CDR1 and CDR2: SQVTM and ANQGSEA. The CDR3 totals 14 residues. V was clipped by 1 base and J by 7 bases; unmatched bases: 5. In DNA form, the CDR3 reads TGCAGCGTTGAAGGTAGCGGGAGTGGTAATGAGCAGTTCTTC. Translating it yields CSVEGSGSGNEQFF.

The V call is TRBV6-5, the J call TRBJ2-5; TRBD2 might be the D (5 bases). Trimming left V 4 bases short and J 7 bases short, with 19 bases between. CDR3 size: 15 residues. Germline loops: CDR1 MNHEY, CDR2 SVGAGI. The CDR3 coding sequence is TGTGCCAGCAGTTCGGCGGCGGAGGTTCTCGGGACCCAGTACTTC. Encoded protein: CASSSAAEVLGTQYF.

J is TRBJ2-5 and V is TRBV10-2; 7 nucleotides match TRBD2. The CDR3 length is 17 residues. Germline lookup yields CDR1 WSHSY and CDR2 SAAADI. V lost 6 bases and J lost 6; bases outside the gene matches: 19. CDR3 sequence reads: CASREGGPAPIPKTQYF. DNA for the CDR3: TGCGCCAGCAGGGAGGGAGGGCCTGCCCCAATCCCAAAGACCCAGTACTTC.

This clone was picked up a small number of times. The chain combines TRBV19 with TRBJ1-5, with 7 bases lining up with TRBD1. V trimming: 4 bases; J trimming: 2 bases; junction bases outside the gene matches: 2. This CDR3 contains 14 residues. Per the germline V gene, CDR1 is LNHDA and CDR2 is SQIVND (reference sequence). The CDR3, as DNA: TGTGCCAGTAGTACGGGGACAGGCAATCAGCCCCAGCATTTT. This sequence encodes CASSTGTGNQPQHF.

CDR3 residues: CATSREGASGGITYEQYF. CDR3 bases: TGTGCCACCAGCAGAGAAGGTGCTAGCGGGGGAATCACCTACGAGCAGTACTTC. The rearrangement joins TRBV15 to TRBJ2-7; TRBD2 agrees at 10 bases. Germline lookup yields CDR1 LNHNV and CDR2 YYDKDF (reference sequence). With V trimmed by 0 bases and J by 2 bases, 10 bases remained unmatched. The CDR3 runs to 18 residues.

The V gene is TRBV11-2, the J gene TRBJ2-7; unclear D gene. This CDR3 comprises 14 residues. CDR1 and CDR2 from the germline V gene are SGHAT and FQNNGV. The V end was cut by 8 bases, the J end by 1 base, with 15 bases between. This CDR3 reads CASRTPQTSYEQYF. As DNA, the CDR3 is TGTGCCAGCCGCACTCCGCAGACATCCTACGAGCAGTACTTC.

The chain is built from TRBV30 and TRBJ2-4, with D perhaps TRBD2 (6 bases). The CDR3 extends over 18 amino acids. V lost 0 bases to trimming and J lost 0 bases, with 18 bases between them. Germline lookup yields CDR1 GTSNPN and CDR2 SVGIG (reference sequence). The CDR3 sequence is CAWSVPAFWGLAKNIQYF. DNA of the CDR3: TGTGCCTGGAGTGTACCCGCTTTTTGGGGACTAGCCAAAAACATTCAGTACTTC.

The chain is built from TRBV27 and TRBJ1-1; the D gene is possibly TRBD1 (5 bases). Germline CDR1 and CDR2: MNHEY and SMNVEV (reference sequence). CDR3 length: 16 residues. Trimming shortened V by 0 bases and J by 1 base, and 12 bases separated the two germline ends. The CDR3 coding sequence is TGTGCCAGCAGTTTATCTCGACAGAAAAGGAACACTGAAGCTTTCTTT. Amino acid sequence: CASSLSRQKRNTEAFF.

The rearrangement links TRBV13 to TRBJ2-6; 7 bases are a match to TRBD1. The germline CDR1 and CDR2 sequences are PRHDT and FYEKMQ (reference sequence). The CDR3 is 18 residues long. The ends lost 5 bases at V and 0 bases at J; junction bases unmatched: 10. The CDR3 DNA is TGTGCCAGCAGCAAACGGACAGGAGAAACCTCTGGGGCCAACGTCCTGACTTTC. Translating gives CASSKRTGETSGANVLTF.